Given below is one TCR beta chain in context. The antigen is not known. The entry originates in a study of shared clonotypes between healthy human individuals. Overall study results and limits: About 5% of naive CD4 clonotypes were shared across four donors.

Libraries were prepared by immunoSEQ multiplex PCR; TCRdb keeps only in-frame clonotypes and omits some of them. This table has roughly 2.5 million clones, 85% to 95% appearing once. V gave up 3 bases and J gave up 3 bases, with 12 bases separating them. From germline, CDR1 is SGHTA and CDR2 FQGNSA. The CDR3 extends over 15 amino acids. The clonotype originates from a man aged 18 to 30 in good health. The chain is built from TRBV7-2 and TRBJ2-4, with D unresolved. The sample taken for sequencing was naive CD4+ T cells sorted from blood. The subset was: CD45RA+ positively selected. The DNA of the CDR3 is TGTGCCAGCAGCTTCCGTAGGATAGACAAAAACATTCAGTACTTC. Translation: CASSFRRIDKNIQYF.